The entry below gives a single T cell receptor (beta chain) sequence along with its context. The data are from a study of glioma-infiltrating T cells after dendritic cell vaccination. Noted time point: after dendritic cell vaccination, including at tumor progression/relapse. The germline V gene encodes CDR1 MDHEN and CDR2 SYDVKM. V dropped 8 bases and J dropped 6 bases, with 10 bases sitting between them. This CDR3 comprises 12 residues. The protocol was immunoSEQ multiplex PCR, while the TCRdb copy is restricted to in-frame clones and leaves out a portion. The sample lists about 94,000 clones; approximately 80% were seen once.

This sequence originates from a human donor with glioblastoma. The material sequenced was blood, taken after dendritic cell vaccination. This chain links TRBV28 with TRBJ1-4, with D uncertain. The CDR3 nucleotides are TGTGCCAGCGGAAGACAAGATGAAAAACTGTTTTTT. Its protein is CASGRQDEKLFF.